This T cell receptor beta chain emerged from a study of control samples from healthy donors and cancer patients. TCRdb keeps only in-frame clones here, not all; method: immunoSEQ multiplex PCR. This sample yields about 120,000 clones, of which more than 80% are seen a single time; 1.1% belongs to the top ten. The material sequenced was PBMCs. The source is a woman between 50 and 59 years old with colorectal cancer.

This CDR3 is CASSFWGGSSYEQYF. The CDR3 DNA is TGTGCCAGCAGCTTTTGGGGCGGGAGCTCCTACGAGCAGTACTTC. The chain uses TRBV11-2 and TRBJ2-7, with TRBD2 matching 7 bases. V lost 3 bases and J lost 0; bases outside the gene matches: 5. CDR1 and CDR2 (germline): SGHAT, FQNNGV. The CDR3 is 15 amino acids.